This T cell receptor beta chain was observed in a study of lung T cells in sarcoidosis with Löfgren's syndrome (dated by TCRdb to 2016 to 2017). Regarding the complete study: Sarcoidosis was characterized as a granulomatous disease that mainly affects the lungs and features an accumulation of CD4+ T cells in bronchoalveolar lavage fluid. The repertoire analyses centered on Lofgren's syndrome patients. Overall study outcomes, separate from this receptor: Recognition of a sarcoidosis-associated antigen was merely suggested, with the antigen itself still putative and unidentified. TRAV12-1 and TRBV2 CDR3 motifs were reported to be shared among multiple Löfgren's syndrome patients, suggesting public CD4+ TCR repertoires. In alphabeta pairing analysis, TRAV12-1 was found to pair preferentially with TRBV2, and CDR3 homology was shown by the resulting paired TCRs. In Lofgren's syndrome patients, relative to control subjects, TRAV12-1 and TRBV2 were reported to be the most expanded V gene segments.

From cysteine to phenylalanine, the CDR3 is 14 amino acids long. Only the CDR3 DNA stays, 42 bases, in frame from base 1. CDR1 and CDR2 are read off the germline V gene as KGHSH and LQKENI. Trimming takes 3 bases from V and 5 bases from J, and the germline ends sit 11 bases apart. This clonotype was seen more than once but under ten times. Its antigen specificity is not known. Base qualities are not at hand, and no much larger clone is one base apart. The sequencer was an Illumina MiSeq. Using fastp at Q25 and MiXCR, TCRdb reprocessed the public reads and kept productive beta chains. Every CDR3 protein is listed once, alongside the most common genes and DNA of its rows. This sample gives 50,000 to 65,000 distinct CDR3 sequences in total; 20% to 25% of them show up just once. The top ten clonotypes cover about 2.5% of the sample.

The chain uses TRBV18 and TRBJ1-5; no D segment can be confidently identified. Sequencing was done on a sample of CD4+ T cells from PBMCs. This clonotype was obtained from a human donor with sarcoidosis (Löfgren's syndrome or another form), or a control subject (not recorded which). Read as DNA, the sequence is TGTGCCAGCTCACCGGGGAGCGGGGATCAGCCCCAGCATTTT. This codes for CASSPGSGDQPQHF.